This T cell receptor (beta chain) was captured in a study of identical twins. Regarding the study as a whole: Where beta out-of-frame sequences were concerned, excess twin sharing was weaker. Zero-insertion findings could be partly confounded by invariant cells (MAIT and iNKT cells).

This clonotype was observed at least ten times. As yet, its antigen is unknown. This CDR3 spans 14 amino acids. The germline gives CDR1 DFQATT, CDR2 SNEGSKA (reference sequence). V was shortened by 1 base and J by 0 bases, with 7 bases between the two germline ends. TCRdb fed the 5' RACE reads into MiXCR, producing one record per CDR3 protein. Of 550,000 to 800,000 distinct CDR3 sequences in the sample, 7% to 7.5% were seen once. In every case, the donor was a healthy Caucasian. Separately, the same data were catalogued under a study of yellow fever vaccine responses in identical twins. That work adds: Reportedly, twins showed a vaccine T cell response that looked partly convergent and partly personalized.

The TCR sequence derives from a woman aged 18-29 years in good health. The chain carries TRBV20-1 and TRBJ1-3; D is uncertain. Sequencing input: PBMCs. This CDR3 reads CSARGELSGNTIYF. The DNA for the CDR3 is TGCAGTGCTAGAGGGGAACTCTCTGGAAACACCATATATTTT.